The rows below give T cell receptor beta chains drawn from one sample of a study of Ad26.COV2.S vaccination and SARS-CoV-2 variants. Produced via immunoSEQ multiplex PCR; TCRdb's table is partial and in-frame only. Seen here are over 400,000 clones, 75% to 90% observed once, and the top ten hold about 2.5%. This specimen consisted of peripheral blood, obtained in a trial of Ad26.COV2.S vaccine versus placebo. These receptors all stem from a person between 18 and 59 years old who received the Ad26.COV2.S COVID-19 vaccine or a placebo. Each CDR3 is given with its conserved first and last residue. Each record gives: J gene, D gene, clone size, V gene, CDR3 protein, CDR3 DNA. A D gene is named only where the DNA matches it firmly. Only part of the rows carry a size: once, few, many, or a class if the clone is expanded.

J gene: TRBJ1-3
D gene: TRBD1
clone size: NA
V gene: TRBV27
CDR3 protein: CASSPRTGGRGNTIYF
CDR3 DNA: TGTGCCAGCAGTCCCCGGACAGGGGGTCGTGGAAACACCATATATTTT

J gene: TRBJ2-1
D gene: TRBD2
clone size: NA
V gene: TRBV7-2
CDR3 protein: CASSFQLAEYNEQFF
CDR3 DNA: TGTGCCAGCAGCTTTCAACTAGCGGAGTACAATGAGCAGTTCTTC

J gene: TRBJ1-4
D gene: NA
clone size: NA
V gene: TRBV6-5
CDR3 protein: CASTRKANEKLFF
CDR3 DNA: TGTGCCAGCACGAGGAAAGCTAATGAAAAACTGTTTTTT

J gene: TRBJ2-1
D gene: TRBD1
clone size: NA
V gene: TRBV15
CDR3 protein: CATSLELSAQGAYEQFF
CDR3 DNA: TGTGCCACCAGCTTAGAATTAAGCGCCCAGGGGGCTTATGAGCAGTTCTTC

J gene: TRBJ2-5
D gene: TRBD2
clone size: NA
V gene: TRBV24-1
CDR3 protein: CATSDPTSGGVETQYF
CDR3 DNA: TGTGCCACCAGTGATCCGACTAGCGGGGGTGTGGAGACCCAGTACTTC

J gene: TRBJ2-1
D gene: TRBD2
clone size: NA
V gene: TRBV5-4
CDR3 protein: CASSQGLQLFF
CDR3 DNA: TGTGCCAGCAGCCAGGGACTACAGTTGTTCTTC

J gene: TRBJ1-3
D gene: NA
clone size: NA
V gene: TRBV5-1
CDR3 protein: CASSLQGSSRNTIYF
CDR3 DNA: TGCGCCAGCAGCCTTCAGGGGTCCAGCAGAAACACCATATATTTT

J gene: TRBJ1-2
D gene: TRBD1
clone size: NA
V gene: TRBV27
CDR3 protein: CASRTGGNYGYTF
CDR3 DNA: TGTGCCAGCAGAACAGGGGGCAACTATGGCTACACCTTC

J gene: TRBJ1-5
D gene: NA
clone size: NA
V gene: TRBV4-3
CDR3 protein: CASSQEYRFNQPQHF
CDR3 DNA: TGCGCCAGCAGCCAAGAATACAGATTCAATCAGCCCCAGCATTTT

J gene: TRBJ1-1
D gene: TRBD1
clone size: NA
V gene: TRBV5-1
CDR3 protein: CASTPTGENTEAFF
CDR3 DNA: TGCGCCAGCACCCCGACAGGGGAAAACACTGAAGCTTTCTTT

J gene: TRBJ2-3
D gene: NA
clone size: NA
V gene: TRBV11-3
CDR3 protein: CASSSPGALGAPASTDTQYF
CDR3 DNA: TGTGCCAGCAGCTCCCCCGGGGCGCTGGGGGCGCCTGCCAGCACAGATACGCAGTATTTT

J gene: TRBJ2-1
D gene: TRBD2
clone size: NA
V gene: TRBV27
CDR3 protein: CASSVTRTSVNNEQFF
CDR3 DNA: TGTGCCAGCAGTGTCACCCGGACTAGCGTCAACAATGAGCAGTTCTTC

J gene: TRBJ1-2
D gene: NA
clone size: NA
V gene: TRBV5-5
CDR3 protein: CASSLGTYGYTF
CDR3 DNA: TGTGCCAGCAGCTTAGGGACCTATGGCTACACCTTC

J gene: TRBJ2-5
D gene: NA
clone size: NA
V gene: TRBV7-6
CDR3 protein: CASSFAGWGTQYF
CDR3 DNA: TGTGCCAGCAGCTTTGCAGGGTGGGGGACCCAGTACTTC

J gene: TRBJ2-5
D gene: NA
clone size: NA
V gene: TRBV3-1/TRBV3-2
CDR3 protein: CASSQYAGPQETQYF
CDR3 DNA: TGTGCCAGCAGCCAATACGCTGGCCCACAAGAGACCCAGTACTTC

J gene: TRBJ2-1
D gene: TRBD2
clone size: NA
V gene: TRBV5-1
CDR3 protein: CASSLVSGRIDEQFF
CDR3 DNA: TGCGCCAGCAGCTTAGTGAGCGGGAGAATCGATGAGCAGTTCTTC

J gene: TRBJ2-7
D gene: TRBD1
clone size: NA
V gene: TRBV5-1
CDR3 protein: CASSGQGVDEQYF
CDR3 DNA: TGCGCCAGCAGTGGACAGGGTGTGGACGAGCAGTACTTC

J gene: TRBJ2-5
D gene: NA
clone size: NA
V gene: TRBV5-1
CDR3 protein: CASSAGTLRETQYF
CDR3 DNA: TGCGCCAGCAGCGCCGGGACCCTAAGAGAGACCCAGTACTTC

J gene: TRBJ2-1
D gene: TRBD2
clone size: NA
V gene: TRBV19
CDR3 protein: CASSSISGRVYEQFF
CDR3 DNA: TGTGCCAGTAGTAGCATTAGCGGGAGAGTTTATGAGCAGTTCTTC

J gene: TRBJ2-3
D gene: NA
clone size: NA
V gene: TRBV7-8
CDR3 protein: CASSLVGGMGTQYF
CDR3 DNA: TGTGCCAGCAGCTTAGTGGGGGGTATGGGGACGCAGTATTTT

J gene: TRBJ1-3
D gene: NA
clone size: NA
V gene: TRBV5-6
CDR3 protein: CASTTGRRGNTIYF
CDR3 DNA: TGTGCCAGCACCACGGGCCGTCGGGGAAACACCATATATTTT

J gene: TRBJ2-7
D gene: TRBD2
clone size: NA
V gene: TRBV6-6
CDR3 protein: CASRTAGGYYEQYF
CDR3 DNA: TGTGCCAGCAGAACAGCGGGGGGATACTACGAGCAGTACTTC

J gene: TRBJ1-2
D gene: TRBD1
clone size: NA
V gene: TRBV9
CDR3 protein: CASSVRDRTSYGYTF
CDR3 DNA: TGTGCCAGCAGCGTCCGGGACAGAACTTCCTATGGCTACACCTTC

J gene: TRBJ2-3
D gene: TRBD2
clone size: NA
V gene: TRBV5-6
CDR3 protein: CASSPGLAGTSTDTQYF
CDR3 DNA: TGTGCCAGCAGTCCCGGACTAGCGGGTACTAGCACAGATACGCAGTATTTT

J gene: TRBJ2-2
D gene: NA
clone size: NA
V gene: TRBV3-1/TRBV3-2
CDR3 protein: CASSPRTTGELFF
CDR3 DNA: TGTGCCAGCAGCCCCAGGACCACCGGGGAGCTGTTTTTT

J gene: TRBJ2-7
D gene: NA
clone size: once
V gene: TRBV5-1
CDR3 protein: CASSSGRTSYEQYF
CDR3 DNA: TGCGCCAGCAGCTCGGGACGGACTTCCTACGAGCAGTACTTC

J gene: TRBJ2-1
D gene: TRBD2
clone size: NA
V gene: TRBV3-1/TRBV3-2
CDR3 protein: CASSQPLGGGLYNEQFF
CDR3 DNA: TGTGCCAGCAGCCAACCCTTGGGCGGGGGACTCTACAATGAGCAGTTCTTC

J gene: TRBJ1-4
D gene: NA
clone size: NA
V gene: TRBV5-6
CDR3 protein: CASSPKAGKLFF
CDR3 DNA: TGTGCCAGCAGCCCCAAGGCGGGAAAACTGTTTTTT

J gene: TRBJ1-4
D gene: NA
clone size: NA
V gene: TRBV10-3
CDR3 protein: CAISVEQPNEKLFF
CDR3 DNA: TGTGCCATCAGTGTGGAACAGCCTAATGAAAAACTGTTTTTT

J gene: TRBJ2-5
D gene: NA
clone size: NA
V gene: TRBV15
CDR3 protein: CATALAETQYF
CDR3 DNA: TGTGCCACCGCGCTTGCGGAGACCCAGTACTTC

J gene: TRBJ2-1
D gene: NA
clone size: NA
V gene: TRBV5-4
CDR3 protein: CASSFYNEQFF
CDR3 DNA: TGTGCCAGCAGCTTCTACAATGAGCAGTTCTTC

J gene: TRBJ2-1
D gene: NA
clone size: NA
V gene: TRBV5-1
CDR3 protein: CASSSGGGNSYNEQFF
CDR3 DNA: TGCGCCAGCAGCTCCGGAGGGGGTAACTCCTACAATGAGCAGTTCTTC

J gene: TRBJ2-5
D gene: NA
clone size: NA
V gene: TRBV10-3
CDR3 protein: CAISGDGSGETQYF
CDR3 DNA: TGTGCCATCAGTGGGGACGGGTCCGGAGAGACCCAGTACTTC

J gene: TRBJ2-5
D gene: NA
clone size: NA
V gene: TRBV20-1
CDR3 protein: CSARDIIPQYF
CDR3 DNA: TGCAGTGCTAGAGATATTATTCCCCAGTACTTC

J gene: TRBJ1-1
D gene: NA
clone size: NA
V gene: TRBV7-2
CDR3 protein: CASSLAQGVNTEAFF
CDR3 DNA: TGTGCCAGCAGCTTAGCGCAAGGGGTGAACACTGAAGCTTTCTTT

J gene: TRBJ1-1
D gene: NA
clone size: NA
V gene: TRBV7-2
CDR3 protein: CASSSSGWTEAFF
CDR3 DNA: TGTGCCAGCAGCAGCTCAGGTTGGACTGAAGCTTTCTTT

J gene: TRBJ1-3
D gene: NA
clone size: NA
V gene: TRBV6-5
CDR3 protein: CASSAQGGTGNTIYF
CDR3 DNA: TGTGCCAGCAGCGCACAGGGCGGAACTGGAAACACCATATATTTT

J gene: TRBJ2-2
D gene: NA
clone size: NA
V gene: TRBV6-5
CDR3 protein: CASSYSGETGELFF
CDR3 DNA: TGTGCCAGCAGTTACTCCGGGGAAACCGGGGAGCTGTTTTTT

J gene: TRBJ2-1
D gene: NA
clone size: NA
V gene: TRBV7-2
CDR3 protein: CASSIGVLYNEQFF
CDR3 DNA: TGTGCCAGCAGCATCGGAGTTTTATACAATGAGCAGTTCTTC

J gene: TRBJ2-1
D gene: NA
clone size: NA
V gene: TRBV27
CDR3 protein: CASSLSRFNEQFF
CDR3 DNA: TGTGCCAGCAGTTTGAGCAGATTCAATGAGCAGTTCTTC

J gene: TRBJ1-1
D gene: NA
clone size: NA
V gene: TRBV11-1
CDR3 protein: CASSLWAGEAFF
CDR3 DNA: TGTGCCAGCAGCTTATGGGCGGGCGAAGCTTTCTTT